The 22 T cell receptor beta chains presented below share a single source sample, sequenced in a study of prognosis after radiotherapy for stage I lung cancer. Two-round multiplex PCR amplified TCR beta CDR3 from genomic DNA. Primers specific to each TRBV and TRBJ gene drove first-round PCR. TCRdb re-analysed the multiplex PCR reads in MiXCR, keeping a single row per CDR3 protein. The sample shows more than 30,000 distinct CDR3 sequences, 35% to 45% of them seen only once. The material sequenced was PBMCs, taken before or after stereotactic body radiation therapy (not recorded which). Receptors originate from a donor of 50 years or more with non-small cell lung cancer.

At least ten counts were recorded for this clonotype. The chain recombines TRBV19 with TRBJ2-5; D may correspond to TRBD1 or TRBD2 (5 bases each). Germline values: CDR1 LNHDA, CDR2 SQIVND (reference sequence). The CDR3 totals 14 residues. Trimming stripped 1 base from V and 4 bases from J, with 10 bases between. DNA of the CDR3: TGTGCCAGTAGTATAGTCGGGGCCAGAGAGACCCAGTACTTC. Translating it yields CASSIVGARETQYF.

The chain employs TRBV20-1 and TRBJ2-5; weak D call: TRBD1 (6 bases). V lost 0 bases and J lost 1, with 15 bases in between. Germline V gene data show CDR1 as DFQATT and CDR2 as SNEGSKA (reference sequence). CDR3 size: 16 residues. Here the CDR3 DNA reads TGCAGTGCTAGAGATATCAGGGGAGCCCCCCAAGAGACCCAGTACTTC. The encoded protein is CSARDIRGAPQETQYF.

The V call is TRBV3-1, the J call TRBJ2-2; D not certain. The ends were cut back, 0 bases at V and 6 bases at J, with 8 bases in the middle. This CDR3 spans 14 amino acids. The germline CDR1 and CDR2 sequences are LGHDT and YNNKEL (reference sequence). Here the CDR3 reads CASSQDQTPGELFF. As DNA, the CDR3 is TGTGCCAGCAGCCAAGATCAGACCCCCGGGGAGCTGTTTTTT.

The chain carries TRBV27 and TRBJ2-7; 12 positions agree with TRBD2. This CDR3 has 14 residues. Germline CDR1 and CDR2: MNHEY and SMNVEV (reference sequence). J was trimmed by 3 bases and V by 3 bases; bases with no gene match: 0. CDR3 in amino acids: CASSLTSGSYEQYF. The CDR3 DNA reads TGTGCCAGCAGTTTGACTAGCGGGAGCTACGAGCAGTACTTC.

The sample holds many counts of this clonotype. The chain recombines TRBV5-5 with TRBJ1-1; D not certain. The germline V and J ends were trimmed by 4 bases and 1 base, with 14 bases remaining between them. The CDR3 runs 15 residues. Germline lookup yields CDR1 SGHKS and CDR2 YYEKEE (reference sequence). CDR3 loop: CASSALRAANTEAFF. For the CDR3, the DNA is TGTGCCAGCAGCGCCCTCCGGGCCGCGAACACTGAAGCTTTCTTT.

This sequence joins TRBV5-1 and TRBJ2-7, with 8 bases that match TRBD2. Looked up from germline, CDR1 is SGHRS and CDR2 is YFSETQ. This CDR3 contains 14 residues. With V trimmed by 2 bases and J by 6 bases, 7 bases remained unmatched. This CDR3 reads CASSLTGGPVEQYF. The DNA of the CDR3 is TGCGCCAGCAGCTTAACGGGAGGGCCGGTCGAGCAGTACTTC.

This clonotype was counted ten times or more. This chain uses TRBV5-1 with TRBJ2-3; TRBD2 might be the D (7 bases). This CDR3 is built from 16 residues. Germline-derived CDR1 and CDR2 are SGHRS and YFSETQ. V was trimmed by 0 bases and J by 5 bases, leaving 16 bases between them. Written as DNA, the CDR3 is TGCGCCAGCAGCTTGGATGGGCAGGGGAGGGAAGATACGCAGTATTTT. It is translated as CASSLDGQGREDTQYF.

The table lists this clonotype with a few counts. A much larger clone is a single base away; this may be a read error. The CDR3 protein is CASSLSRGGAGYEQYF. The CDR3 DNA sequence: TGTGCCAGCAGCTTGTCCAGAGGGGGGGCCGGGTACGAGCAGTACTTC. This chain connects TRBV5-6 to TRBJ2-7; D is possibly TRBD2 (7 bases). The CDR3 extends over 16 amino acids. Trimming took off 1 base at V and 4 bases at J, with 18 bases between the two ends. CDR1 and CDR2 (germline): SGHDT, YYEEEE.

As to this clonotype: Because the CDR3 is missing its conserved closing phenylalanine or tryptophan, this is likely a read error. The V gene is TRBV28, the J gene TRBJ1-5; 7 bases fit TRBD1. CDR1 is MDHEN, CDR2 SYDVKM, per germline. V shed 4 bases, J shed 1 base, and the junction held 4 bases outside the gene matches. This CDR3 region has 15 residues. The CDR3 spells CASSSPRGSNQPQHL. The CDR3, as DNA: TGTGCCAGCAGTTCACCCAGGGGGAGCAATCAGCCCCAGCATCTT.

This clonotype was observed at least ten times. This chain joins TRBV10-3 and TRBJ1-1; D call uncertain. This CDR3 comprises 13 residues. Per the germline V gene, CDR1 is ENHRY and CDR2 is SYGVKD. Trimming shortened V by 4 bases and J by 3 bases, and 9 bases separated the two germline ends. Here the CDR3 DNA reads TGTGCCATCAGTGGGGTTGGGGACACTGAAGCTTTCTTT. Translation gives CAISGVGDTEAFF.

About this clonotype: It may be a read error: a sequence one base away is much more abundant. V is TRBV29-1 and J is TRBJ2-3, with TRBD2 as a possible D gene (5 bases). CDR3 length: 13 residues. The V gene's germline CDR1 is SQVTM and CDR2 ANQGSEA. V dropped 5 bases and J dropped 5 bases, with 14 bases sitting between them. The CDR3: CSVKLVARDTQYF. The CDR3 DNA reads as TGCAGCGTTAAATTGGTAGCGCGAGATACGCAGTATTTT.

This clonotype has a count of ten or more. The rearrangement joins TRBV11-2 to TRBJ2-5; 12 bases agree with TRBD2. In germline, CDR1 is SGHAT, CDR2 FQNNGV. Trimming removed 5 bases from V and 0 bases from J; junction bases left unmatched: 1. This CDR3 comprises 15 residues. In DNA, the CDR3 is TGTGCCAGCAGCGGACTAGCGGGGTACCAAGAGACCCAGTACTTC. It yields the protein CASSGLAGYQETQYF.

This clonotype has at least ten counts. The chain combines TRBV28 with TRBJ2-1, with 11 bases matching TRBD2. J was trimmed by 6 bases and V by 2 bases; bases with no gene match: 3. The CDR3 totals 15 residues. Germline assignment: CDR1 MDHEN and CDR2 SYDVKM. The CDR3 sequence: CASSLGSGRGNEQFF. The CDR3 bases are TGTGCCAGCAGTTTAGGTAGCGGGAGGGGCAATGAGCAGTTCTTC.

The chain recombines TRBV19 with TRBJ2-7, with unresolved D. Trimming cost V 4 bases and J 3 bases, with 13 bases left between them. Germline CDR1 is LNHDA and CDR2 is SQIVND (reference sequence). The CDR3 runs 14 residues. Written as DNA, the CDR3 is TGTGCCAGTAGTACCCCGGACGGAGTCTACGAGCAGTACTTC. It is translated as CASSTPDGVYEQYF.

The chain uses TRBV29-1 and TRBJ2-6; 7 bases line up with TRBD1. This CDR3 region has 16 residues. Germline values: CDR1 SQVTM, CDR2 ANQGSEA. This CDR3 is CIAAVTGYNGANVLTF. CDR3 coding DNA: TGCATCGCCGCCGTGACAGGGTATAATGGGGCCAACGTCCTGACTTTC.

Comments on this clonotype: This likely stems from a read error, as it lies one base from a far larger clone. V usage is TRBV6-5 and J usage is TRBJ1-5, with D perhaps matching TRBD1 (5 bases). The CDR3 is made up of 14 amino acids. Germline V gene lookup returns CDR1 MNHEY and CDR2 SVGAGI. The CDR3 protein is CAISAGDGNQPQHF. In DNA, the CDR3 is TGTGCCATCAGTGCCGGGGACGGAAATCAGCCCCAGCATTTT.

This clonotype was observed a single time. The V call is TRBV28, the J call TRBJ1-4, with a weak D call TRBD1 (6 bases). The CDR3 spans 14 residues. V was shortened by 5 bases and J by 8 bases, with 15 bases between the two germline ends. Germline V gene sequence: CDR1 MDHEN, CDR2 SYDVKM. CDR3 nucleotides: TGTGCCAGCAGTGCGGGAAGGGGGTGGGAAAAACTGTTTTTT. This sequence encodes CASSAGRGWEKLFF.

The CDR3 spells CASSLRAGRNQPQHF. CDR3 coding DNA: TGTGCCAGCAGCTTAAGGGCAGGGAGGAATCAGCCCCAGCATTTT. The chain couples TRBV7-6 to TRBJ1-5; D might be TRBD1 (5 bases). The CDR3 sequence is 15 residues long. V was trimmed by 2 bases and J by 4 bases, leaving 12 bases between them. Germline lookup yields CDR1 SGHVS and CDR2 FNYEAQ.

As regards this clonotype: A read error may produce the germline difference seen at one junction end. The chain is built from TRBV2 and TRBJ2-2, with 7 bases identical to TRBD1. The germline CDR1 and CDR2 sequences are SNHLY and FYNNEI. The CDR3 runs to 17 residues. For the CDR3, the DNA is TGTGCCAGCAGTGGAAGGGGGACAGCATCTCTCACCTGGGAGCTGTTTTTT. Encoded protein: CASSGRGTASLTWELFF.

This clonotype was recorded many times. V usage is TRBV20-1 and J usage is TRBJ1-6; no clear D gene. The length of the CDR3 is 16 residues. V lost 3 bases, J lost 3 bases, and 15 bases lay in between. The V gene's germline CDR1 is DFQATT and CDR2 SNEGSKA (reference sequence). Here the CDR3 reads CSARRDEWNYNSPLHF. The CDR3 region has the DNA TGCAGTGCTAGGAGGGATGAGTGGAACTATAATTCACCCCTCCACTTT.

Details on this clonotype: Germline and junction disagree at one end, which may indicate a read error. This chain's CDR3 is CASSPSGGTAFRYTF. As DNA, the CDR3 is TGTGCCAGCAGCCCGTCGGGGGGGACGGCGTTTCGCTACACCTTT. This chain uses TRBV6-1 with TRBJ1-2; D possibly corresponds to TRBD1 (5 bases). CDR1 is MNHNS and CDR2 is SASEGT in the germline V gene. The CDR3 spans 15 residues.

There are many counts of this clonotype. The chain employs TRBV7-9 and TRBJ2-2; 9 positions match TRBD1. The CDR3 has 15 residues. V lost 4 bases, J lost 6 bases, and 6 bases stayed unmatched. Germline V gene data show CDR1 as SEHNR and CDR2 as FQNEAQ (reference sequence). The CDR3 bases are TGTGCCAGCAGCTCCCGGGACAGGGTGGCCGGGGAGCTGTTTTTT. Translating it yields CASSSRDRVAGELFF.